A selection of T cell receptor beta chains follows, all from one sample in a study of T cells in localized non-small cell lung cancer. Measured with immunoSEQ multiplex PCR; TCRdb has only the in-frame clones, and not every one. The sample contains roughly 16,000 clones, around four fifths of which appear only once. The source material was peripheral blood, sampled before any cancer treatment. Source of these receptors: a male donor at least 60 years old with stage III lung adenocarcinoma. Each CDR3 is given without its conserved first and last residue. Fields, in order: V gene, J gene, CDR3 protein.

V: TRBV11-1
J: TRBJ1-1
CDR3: ASSLQGLEAF

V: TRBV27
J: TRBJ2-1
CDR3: ASSLRVPGRGEPYNEQF

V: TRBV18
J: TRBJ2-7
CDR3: ASSPRTGGEQY

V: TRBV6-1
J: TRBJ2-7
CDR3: ASSEARSGAHEQY

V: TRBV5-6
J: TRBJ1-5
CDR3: ASSANNQPQH

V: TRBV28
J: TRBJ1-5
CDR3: ASSSGVSNQPQH

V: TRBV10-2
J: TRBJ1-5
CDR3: ASSELGGVSNQPQH

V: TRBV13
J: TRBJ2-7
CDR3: ASSSGQGYYEQY

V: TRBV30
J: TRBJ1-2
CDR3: AWSGGYGYT

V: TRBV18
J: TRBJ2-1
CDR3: ASSSEGSNEQF

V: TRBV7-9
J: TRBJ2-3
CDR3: ASSPSLDADTQY